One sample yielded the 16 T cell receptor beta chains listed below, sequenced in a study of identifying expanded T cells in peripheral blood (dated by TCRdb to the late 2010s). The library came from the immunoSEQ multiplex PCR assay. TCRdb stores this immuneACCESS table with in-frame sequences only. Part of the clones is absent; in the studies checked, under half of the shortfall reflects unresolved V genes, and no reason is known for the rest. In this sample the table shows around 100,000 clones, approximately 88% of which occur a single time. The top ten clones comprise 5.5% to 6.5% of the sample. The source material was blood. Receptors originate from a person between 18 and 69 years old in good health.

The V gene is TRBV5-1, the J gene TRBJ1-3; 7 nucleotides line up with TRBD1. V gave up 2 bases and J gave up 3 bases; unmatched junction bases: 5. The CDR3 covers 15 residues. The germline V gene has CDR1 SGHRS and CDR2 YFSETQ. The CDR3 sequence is CASSLEGARGNTIYF. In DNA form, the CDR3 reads TGCGCCAGCAGCTTAGAGGGGGCTCGTGGAAACACCATATATTTT. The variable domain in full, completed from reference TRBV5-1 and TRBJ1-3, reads KAGVTQTPRYLIKTRGQQVTLSCSPISGHRSVSWYQQTPGQGLQFLFEYFSETQRNKGNFPGRFSGRQFSNSRSEMNVSTLELGDSALYLCASSLEGARGNTIYFGEGSWLTVV.

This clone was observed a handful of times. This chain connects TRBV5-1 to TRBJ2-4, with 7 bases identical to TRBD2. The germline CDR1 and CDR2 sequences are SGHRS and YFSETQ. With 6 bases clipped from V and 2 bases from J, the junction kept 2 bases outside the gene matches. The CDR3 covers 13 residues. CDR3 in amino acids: CASTGGTKNIQYF. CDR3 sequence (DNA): TGCGCCAGCACGGGGGGTACCAAAAACATTCAGTACTTC.

CDR3 in amino acids: CASSPDRDSRNSPLHF. The CDR3 DNA follows: TGTGCCAGCAGCCCCGACCGGGACAGTAGAAATTCACCCCTCCACTTT. This chain links TRBV7-2 with TRBJ1-6; 7 nucleotides match TRBD1. Germline lookup yields CDR1 SGHTA and CDR2 FQGNSA. The length of the CDR3 is 16 residues. The ends lost 5 bases at V and 7 bases at J; junction bases unmatched: 11. Variable domain in full (rest from reference TRBV7-2 and TRBJ1-6): GAGVSQSPSNKVTEKGKDVELRCDPISGHTALYWYRQSLGQGLEFLIYFQGNSAPDKSGLPSDRFSAERTGGSVSTLTIQRTQQEDSAVYLCASSPDRDSRNSPLHFGNGTRLTVT.

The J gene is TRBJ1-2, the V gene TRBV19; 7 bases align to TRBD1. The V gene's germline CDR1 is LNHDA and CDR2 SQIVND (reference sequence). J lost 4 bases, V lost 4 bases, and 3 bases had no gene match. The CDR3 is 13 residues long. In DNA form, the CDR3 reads TGTGCCAGTAGTAATCAGGGGGGCTATGGCTACACCTTC. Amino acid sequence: CASSNQGGYGYTF.

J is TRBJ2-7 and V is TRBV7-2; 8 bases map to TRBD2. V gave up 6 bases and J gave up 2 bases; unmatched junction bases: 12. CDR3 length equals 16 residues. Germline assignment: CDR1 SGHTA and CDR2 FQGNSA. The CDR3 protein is CASRLGVAGLAYEQYF. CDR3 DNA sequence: TGTGCCAGCAGGCTCGGGGTAGCGGGGCTTGCCTACGAGCAGTACTTC.

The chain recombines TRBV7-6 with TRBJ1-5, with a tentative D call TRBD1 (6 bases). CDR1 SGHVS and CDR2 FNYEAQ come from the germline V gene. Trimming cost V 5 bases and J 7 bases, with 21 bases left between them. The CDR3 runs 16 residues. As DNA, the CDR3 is TGTGCCAGCAGCCCCATGGCCGGACAGTTGAGGCAGCCCCAGCATTTT. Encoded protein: CASSPMAGQLRQPQHF.

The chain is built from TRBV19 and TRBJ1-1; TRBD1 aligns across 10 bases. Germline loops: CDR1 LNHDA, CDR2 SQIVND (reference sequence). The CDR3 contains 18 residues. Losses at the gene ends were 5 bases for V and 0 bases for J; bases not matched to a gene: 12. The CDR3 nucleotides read TGTGCCAGTAGTGGGACGACAGGGGGCTATTTTATGAACACTGAAGCTTTCTTT. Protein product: CASSGTTGGYFMNTEAFF.

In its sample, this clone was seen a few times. The CDR3 is CAWSPSAYGYTF. DNA of the CDR3: TGTGCCTGGTCTCCGTCAGCCTATGGCTACACCTTC. V and J are TRBV30 and TRBJ1-2; unclear D gene. Germline CDR1 and CDR2: GTSNPN and SVGIG (reference sequence). V lost 5 bases and J lost 4, with 11 bases in between. The CDR3 runs 12 residues.

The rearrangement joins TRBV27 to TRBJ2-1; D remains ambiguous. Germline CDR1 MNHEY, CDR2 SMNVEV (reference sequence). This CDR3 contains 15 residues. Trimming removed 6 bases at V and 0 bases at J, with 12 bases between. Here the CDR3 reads CASSVEYSSYNEQFF. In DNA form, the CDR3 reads TGTGCCAGCAGCGTTGAGTATAGCTCCTACAATGAGCAGTTCTTC.

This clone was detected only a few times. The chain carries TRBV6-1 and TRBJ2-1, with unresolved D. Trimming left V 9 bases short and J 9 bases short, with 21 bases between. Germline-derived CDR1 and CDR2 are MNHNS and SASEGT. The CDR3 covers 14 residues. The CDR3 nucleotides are TGTGCCAGTCTAGTAGGTTTGAAGGCACGTGAGCAGTTCTTC. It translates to CASLVGLKAREQFF.

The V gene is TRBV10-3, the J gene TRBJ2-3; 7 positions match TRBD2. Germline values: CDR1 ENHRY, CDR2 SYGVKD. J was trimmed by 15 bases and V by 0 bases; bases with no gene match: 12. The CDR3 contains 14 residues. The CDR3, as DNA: TGTGCCATCAGTGAGTCGGATTTACGGGGACTATTTTATTTT. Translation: CAISESDLRGLFYF.

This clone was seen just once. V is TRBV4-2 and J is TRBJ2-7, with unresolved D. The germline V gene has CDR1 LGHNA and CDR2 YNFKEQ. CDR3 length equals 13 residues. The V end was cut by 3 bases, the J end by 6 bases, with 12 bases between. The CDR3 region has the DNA TGTGCCAGCAGCCACTCGTGGGTACGCGAGCAGTACTTC. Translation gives CASSHSWVREQYF.

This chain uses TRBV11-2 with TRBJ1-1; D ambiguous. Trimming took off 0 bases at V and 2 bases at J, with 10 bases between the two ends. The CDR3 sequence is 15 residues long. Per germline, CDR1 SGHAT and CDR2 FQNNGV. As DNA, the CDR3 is TGTGCCAGCAGCTTAGATATTTCAGGTAACACTGAAGCTTTCTTT. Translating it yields CASSLDISGNTEAFF.

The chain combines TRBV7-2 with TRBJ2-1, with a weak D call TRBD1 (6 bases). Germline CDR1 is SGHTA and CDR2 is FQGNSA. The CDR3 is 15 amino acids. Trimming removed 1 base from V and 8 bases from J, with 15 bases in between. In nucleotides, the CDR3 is TGTGCCAGCAGCTTAGGAGGGGGATCAGGGGATGAGCAGTTCTTC. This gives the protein CASSLGGGSGDEQFF.

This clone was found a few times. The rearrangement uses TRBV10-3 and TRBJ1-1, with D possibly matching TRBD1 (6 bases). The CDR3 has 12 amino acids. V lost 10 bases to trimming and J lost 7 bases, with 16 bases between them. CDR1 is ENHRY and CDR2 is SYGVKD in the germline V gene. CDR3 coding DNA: TGTGCCAGCACCCGGGGGCAGGGTGAAGCTTTCTTT. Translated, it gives CASTRGQGEAFF.

The CDR3 loop reads CASSIGFGPNYGYTF. The DNA of the CDR3 is TGTGCCAGTAGTATTGGTTTTGGGCCTAACTATGGCTACACCTTC. This chain links TRBV19 with TRBJ1-2, with D unclear. Germline V lookup: CDR1 LNHDA, CDR2 SQIVND (reference sequence). CDR3 size: 15 residues. Trimming pared 3 bases from V and 0 bases from J, leaving 11 bases between.